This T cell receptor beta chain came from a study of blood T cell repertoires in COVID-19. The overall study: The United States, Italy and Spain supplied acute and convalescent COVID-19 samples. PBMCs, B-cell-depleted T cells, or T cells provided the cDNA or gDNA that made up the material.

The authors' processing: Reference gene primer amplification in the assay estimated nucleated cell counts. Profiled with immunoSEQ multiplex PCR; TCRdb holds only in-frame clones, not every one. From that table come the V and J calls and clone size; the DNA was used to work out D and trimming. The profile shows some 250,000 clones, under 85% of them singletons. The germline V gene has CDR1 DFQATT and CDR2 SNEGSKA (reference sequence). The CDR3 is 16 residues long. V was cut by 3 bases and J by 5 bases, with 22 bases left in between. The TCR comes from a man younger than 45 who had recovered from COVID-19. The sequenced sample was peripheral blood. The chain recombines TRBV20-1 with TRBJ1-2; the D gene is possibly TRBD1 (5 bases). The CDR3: CSASSGRAHRGYGYTF. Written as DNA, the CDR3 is TGCAGTGCTAGTTCGGGACGGGCCCACCGGGGGTATGGCTACACCTTC.